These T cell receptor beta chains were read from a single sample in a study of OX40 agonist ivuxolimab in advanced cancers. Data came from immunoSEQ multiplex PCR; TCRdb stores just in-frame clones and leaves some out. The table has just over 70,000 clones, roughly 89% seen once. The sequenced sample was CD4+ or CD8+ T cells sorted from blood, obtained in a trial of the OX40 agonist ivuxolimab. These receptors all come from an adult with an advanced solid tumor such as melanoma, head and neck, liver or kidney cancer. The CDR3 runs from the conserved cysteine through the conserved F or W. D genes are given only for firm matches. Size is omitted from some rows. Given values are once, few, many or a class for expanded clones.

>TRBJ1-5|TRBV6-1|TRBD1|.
TGTGCCAGCGGTGTTGACAGGGGAGGGCCCCAGCATTTT
CASGVDRGGPQHF
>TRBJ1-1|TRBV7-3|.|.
TGTGCCAGCAGCGGAGGGCGGGGCAGAAAGAACACTGAAGCTTTCTTT
CASSGGRGRKNTEAFF
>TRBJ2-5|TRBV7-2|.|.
TGTGCCAGCAGCTTAGCGGTCAGTCAAGAGACCCAGTACTTC
CASSLAVSQETQYF
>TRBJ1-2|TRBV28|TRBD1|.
TGTGCCAGCAGTTTAATAGGGGCAGGGGGCAAGGGCTACACCTTC
CASSLIGAGGKGYTF
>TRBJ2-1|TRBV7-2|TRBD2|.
TGTGCCAGCAGTCGTTCTAGCGGGAGGGTTTATGAGCAGTTCTTC
CASSRSSGRVYEQFF
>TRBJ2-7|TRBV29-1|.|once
TGCAGCGTTGAAGGCTCCTACGAGCAGTACTTC
CSVEGSYEQYF
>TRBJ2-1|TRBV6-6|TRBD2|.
TGTGCCACCCAGAGCGGGGTGGGGAATGAGCAGTTCTTC
CATQSGVGNEQFF
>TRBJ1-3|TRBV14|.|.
TGTGCCAGCAGTCAAATTTCAGGAAACACCATATATTTT
CASSQISGNTIYF
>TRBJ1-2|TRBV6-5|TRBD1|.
TGTGCCAGCAGCTCCGGACAGGGGCGAATCTATGGCTACACCTTC
CASSSGQGRIYGYTF
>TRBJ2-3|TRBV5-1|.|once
TGCGCCAGCCGAAAGGGGGAATTTAGCACAGATACGCAGTATTTT
CASRKGEFSTDTQYF
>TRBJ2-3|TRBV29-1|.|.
TGCAGCGTTACCCTACGGGCAGGGCCAGATACGCAGTATTTT
CSVTLRAGPDTQYF
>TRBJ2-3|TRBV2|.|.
TGTGTCAGCAGGTTTCCCGGCGCAGATACGCAGTATTTT
CVSRFPGADTQYF
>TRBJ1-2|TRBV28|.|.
TGTGCCAGCACCACGGGCTGGTATGGCTACACCTTC
CASTTGWYGYTF
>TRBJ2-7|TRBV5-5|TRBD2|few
TGTGCCAGCAGCTTTTCGGGAGGCTACGAGCAGTACTTC
CASSFSGGYEQYF
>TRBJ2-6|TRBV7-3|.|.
TGTGCCAGCAGCCCCTTTTCCTCTGGGGCCAACGTCCTGACTTTC
CASSPFSSGANVLTF